The 27 T cell receptor beta chains in this list originate from one sample, sequenced in a study of T cells in Graves' hyperthyroidism and ophthalmopathy. RNA transcripts were the template for amplifying TCR beta CDR3 regions. TCR CDR3 regions were first amplified by RT-PCR with HTBI primers. MiXCR was run by TCRdb on the multiplex PCR reads, yielding one entry per CDR3 protein. The profile shows approximately 610,000 distinct CDR3 sequences, approximately 15% of them singletons. Sequenced sample: blood. These receptors were collected from a woman aged 18-29 years with Graves' hyperthyroidism.

The chain recombines TRBV5-1 with TRBJ1-1, with a weak D call TRBD1 (6 bases). V dropped 2 bases and J dropped 0 bases, with 14 bases sitting between them. The CDR3 contains 16 residues. CDR1 and CDR2 (germline): SGHRS, YFSETQ. CDR3 nucleotides: TGCGCCAGCAGCTTTGGACAGACCCTCATGAACACTGAAGCTTTCTTT. Protein sequence: CASSFGQTLMNTEAFF.

This chain connects TRBV7-8 to TRBJ2-1, with 8 positions matching TRBD2. The CDR3 has 15 amino acids. V trimming: 1 base; J trimming: 6 bases; junction bases outside the gene matches: 5. Germline V gives CDR1 SGHVS, CDR2 FQNEAQ. Here the CDR3 DNA reads TGTGCCAGCAGCTTAGTAGGACTAGCACCCAATGAGCAGTTCTTC. Residues: CASSLVGLAPNEQFF. Using reference TRBV7-8 and TRBJ2-1 for the parts outside the CDR3, the full variable domain is GAGVSQSPRYKVAKRGQDVALRCDPISGHVSLFWYQQALGQGPEFLTYFQNEAQLDKSGLPSDRFFAERPEGSVSTLKIQRTQQEDSAVYLCASSLVGLAPNEQFFGPGTRLTVL.

The rearrangement joins TRBV10-3 to TRBJ2-7; TRBD1 matches at 10 bases. The CDR3 extends over 14 amino acids. The germline V gene encodes CDR1 ENHRY and CDR2 SYGVKD. Trimming took 7 bases from V and 1 from J; bases not matched to a gene: 4. CDR3 sequence: CAITPGQGSYEQYF. The CDR3 DNA reads TGTGCCATCACCCCGGGACAGGGGTCCTACGAGCAGTACTTC.

This clonotype has just a few counts. V usage is TRBV11-1 and J usage is TRBJ2-2; a possible D gene is TRBD2 (7 bases). Trimming removed 0 bases at V and 3 bases at J, with 11 bases between. Germline V CDR1 and CDR2: SGHAT, FQDESV (reference sequence). This CDR3 spans 16 amino acids. CDR3 protein: CASSLAGGGDTGELFF. CDR3 in DNA: TGTGCCAGCAGCTTAGCAGGGGGAGGGGACACCGGGGAGCTGTTTTTT.

The chain is built from TRBV20-1 and TRBJ2-4, with TRBD2 matching over 8 bases. The CDR3 runs to 17 residues. Per the germline V gene, CDR1 is DFQATT and CDR2 is SNEGSKA (reference sequence). With V trimmed by 5 bases and J by 2 bases, 14 bases remained unmatched. For the CDR3, the DNA is TGCAGTGCTCCCCAGTTCGGGAGGGAATCCCCCAAAAACATTCAGTACTTC. Protein product: CSAPQFGRESPKNIQYF.

This clonotype was seen ten or more times. The chain couples TRBV6-1 to TRBJ1-1; 7 bases align to TRBD1. J gave up 5 bases and V 5 bases, and 8 bases lay outside the gene matches. The V gene's germline CDR1 is MNHNS and CDR2 SASEGT. The length of the CDR3 is 14 residues. This CDR3 reads CASSSSGGKTEAFF. The CDR3 coding sequence is TGTGCCAGCAGTTCCTCAGGGGGAAAAACTGAAGCTTTCTTT.

The chain employs TRBV15 and TRBJ1-2, with no clear D. Trimming stripped 0 bases from V and 8 bases from J, with 7 bases between. The CDR3 has 12 residues. The V gene's germline CDR1 is LNHNV and CDR2 YYDKDF (reference sequence). CDR3 in amino acids: CATSRDTRGYTF. The CDR3 DNA is TGTGCCACCAGCAGAGATACGAGGGGCTACACCTTC. Based on the CDR3 plus reference TRBV15 and TRBJ1-2, the full variable domain is DAMVIQNPRYQVTQFGKPVTLSCSQTLNHNVMYWYQQKSSQAPKLLFHYYDKDFNNEADTPDNFQSRRPNTSFCFLDIRSPGLGDTAMYLCATSRDTRGYTFGSGTRLTVV.

This clonotype showed up many times. The genes are TRBV30 and TRBJ1-2, with D maybe TRBD1 (5 bases). The CDR3 runs to 13 residues. In germline, CDR1 is GTSNPN, CDR2 SVGIG (reference sequence). Between the trimmed V and J ends, which lost 2 bases and 8 bases, there was a span of 15 bases. The CDR3 bases are TGTGCCTGGAGTCCTGGACAAGGGACGGGCTACACCTTC. Residues: CAWSPGQGTGYTF.

In this sample, this clonotype turned up a few times. This chain joins TRBV19 and TRBJ2-1, with D hard to call. Per the germline V gene, CDR1 is LNHDA and CDR2 is SQIVND (reference sequence). This CDR3 comprises 12 residues. Trimming took 3 bases from V and 7 from J, leaving 7 bases between them. DNA of the CDR3: TGTGCCAGTAGTATTCCCTCGAATGAGCAGTTCTTC. It encodes CASSIPSNEQFF.

This clonotype was observed at least ten times. J is TRBJ2-7 and V is TRBV6-1; 8 bases fit TRBD1. Germline V gene lookup returns CDR1 MNHNS and CDR2 SASEGT. V lost 5 bases and J lost 6; bases outside the gene matches: 9. The CDR3 is 14 amino acids. The CDR3 DNA is TGTGCCAGCAGTTATTCTCAGGGGGCCGGCGAGCAGTACTTC. Translating gives CASSYSQGAGEQYF.

This clonotype has at least ten counts. V and J are TRBV24-1 and TRBJ1-1, with D maybe TRBD1 (6 bases). V was cut by 6 bases and J by 4 bases, with 11 bases left in between. The CDR3 sequence is 13 residues long. Per germline, CDR1 KGHDR and CDR2 SFDVKD. CDR3 DNA sequence: TGTGCCACCAGTACAGGGCCCCCCACTGAAGCTTTCTTT. Encoded protein: CATSTGPPTEAFF.

A remark on this clonotype: This sequence may be a read error, since a much larger clone differs from it by one base. The chain joins TRBV12-3 or TRBV12-4 to TRBJ1-2, with 7 bases lining up with TRBD1. The CDR3 is made up of 13 amino acids. V lost 7 bases and J lost 7; bases outside the gene matches: 9. In DNA, the CDR3 is TGTGCCAGCACCAATACAGGGGCCGTTGGCTACACCTTC. As protein: CASTNTGAVGYTF.

This clonotype was found many times. The chain has TRBV27 and TRBJ2-2; TRBD1 agrees at 9 bases. CDR1 and CDR2 (germline): MNHEY, SMNVEV (reference sequence). V trimming: 2 bases; J trimming: 6 bases; junction bases outside the gene matches: 10. The CDR3 contains 17 residues. The CDR3 spells CASSLLLGQGLPGELFF. The CDR3, as DNA: TGTGCCAGCAGTTTACTCCTCGGACAGGGGCTCCCCGGGGAGCTGTTTTTT.

This clonotype was counted a few times. V and J are TRBV5-5 and TRBJ2-5; D perhaps matches TRBD2 (6 bases). Trimming took off 7 bases at V and 5 bases at J, with 24 bases between the two ends. Per the germline V gene, CDR1 is SGHKS and CDR2 is YYEKEE (reference sequence). This CDR3 has 16 residues. This CDR3 is CASRPRGTGSGETQYF. CDR3 bases: TGTGCCAGCCGGCCACGGGGGACTGGGTCGGGTGAGACCCAGTACTTC.

This clonotype showed up many times. The rearrangement uses TRBV7-8 and TRBJ2-5; 15 nucleotides line up with TRBD2. The CDR3 consists of 20 residues. Germline values: CDR1 SGHVS, CDR2 FQNEAQ. J gave up 4 bases and V 3 bases, and 15 bases lay outside the gene matches. In DNA form, the CDR3 reads TGTGCCAGCAGCTTGCGGCAGCGTCGGACTAGCGGGAGGGCGGCAGAGACCCAGTACTTC. Encoded protein: CASSLRQRRTSGRAAETQYF.

This clonotype was seen a handful of times. This sequence joins TRBV19 and TRBJ2-7, with TRBD2 as a possible D gene (6 bases). This CDR3 is built from 13 residues. Germline assignment: CDR1 LNHDA and CDR2 SQIVND (reference sequence). With 5 bases removed from V and 5 bases from J, the gap between germline ends came to 13 bases. The CDR3 sequence: CASSRGWRDEQYF. CDR3 sequence (DNA): TGTGCCAGTAGTCGGGGGTGGCGGGACGAGCAGTACTTC.

In its sample, this clonotype was seen many times. The V gene is TRBV11-2, the J gene TRBJ1-4, with D hard to call. Germline CDR1 is SGHAT and CDR2 is FQNNGV. This CDR3 region has 13 residues. Trimming left V 5 bases short and J 5 bases short, with 9 bases between. The CDR3 DNA reads as TGTGCCAGCAGCCTCCCGGGGAATGAAAAACTGTTTTTT. Its translation: CASSLPGNEKLFF.

This clonotype was recorded at least ten times. The V gene is TRBV7-2, the J gene TRBJ2-7; 7 bases are a match to TRBD1. The V and J ends lost 6 bases and 0 bases, in that order; junction bases with no gene match: 8. The CDR3 contains 15 residues. Germline CDR1 is SGHTA and CDR2 is FQGNSA. This CDR3 reads CASSFYRGSSYEQYF. DNA of the CDR3: TGTGCCAGCAGTTTTTACAGGGGCTCCTCCTACGAGCAGTACTTC.

This clonotype was seen only a few times. V gene TRBV5-6 combines with J gene TRBJ1-6; D is unresolved. This CDR3 comprises 15 residues. In germline, CDR1 is SGHDT, CDR2 YYEEEE. The V and J ends lost 0 bases and 7 bases respectively, with 11 bases between them. DNA for the CDR3: TGTGCCAGCAGCTTGGACGTTGGTGGAAATTCACCCCTCCACTTT. It encodes CASSLDVGGNSPLHF.

This chain uses TRBV12-3 or TRBV12-4 with TRBJ1-2; D is unresolved. The CDR3 runs to 14 residues. With 6 bases removed from V and 1 base from J, the gap between germline ends came to 12 bases. The CDR3: CASSPGLLNYGYTF. The CDR3 DNA reads TGTGCCAGCAGCCCTGGACTGCTTAACTATGGCTACACCTTC.

V usage is TRBV9 and J usage is TRBJ2-7; 7 bases map to TRBD1. With V trimmed by 4 bases and J by 6 bases, 10 bases remained unmatched. CDR3 size: 14 residues. The germline V gene encodes CDR1 SGDLS and CDR2 YYNGEE. The CDR3 region is CASSPQDRAGEQYF. CDR3 DNA: TGTGCCAGCAGCCCTCAAGACAGGGCGGGCGAGCAGTACTTC.

This clonotype was recorded at least ten times. The genes are TRBV12-3 or TRBV12-4 and TRBJ1-1; D is perhaps TRBD1 (6 bases). The V end lost 4 bases, the J end lost 0 bases, and 9 bases lay between the germline ends. This CDR3 has 14 amino acids. The CDR3 loop reads CASSSTGLNTEAFF. The CDR3 bases are TGTGCCAGCAGTTCCACAGGGTTGAACACTGAAGCTTTCTTT.

This clonotype was counted a single time. With a much larger clone just one base away, this may be a read error. This chain joins TRBV11-2 and TRBJ2-7, with D perhaps matching TRBD2 (6 bases). Germline CDR1 and CDR2: SGHAT and FQNNGV. This CDR3 region has 15 residues. The DNA for the CDR3 is TGTGCCAGCAGCCCCAGGAGGGACCGGGGTGGCGAGCTGTACTTC. As protein: CASSPRRDRGGELYF. Looking up the rest from reference TRBV11-2 and TRBJ2-7 gives the full variable domain: EAGVAQSPRYKIIEKRQSVAFWCNPISGHATLYWYQQILGQGPKLLIQFQNNGVVDDSQLPKDRFSAERLKGVDSTLKIQPAKLEDSAVYLCASSPRRDRGGELYFGPGTRLTVT.

This sequence joins TRBV7-2 and TRBJ1-1; no definite D call. V was cut by 5 bases and J by 2 bases, with 12 bases left in between. The CDR3 is 14 amino acids. The germline V gene has CDR1 SGHTA and CDR2 FQGNSA. The CDR3 region is CASSGGRPNTEAFF. In nucleotides, the CDR3 is TGTGCCAGCAGCGGCGGCCGCCCTAACACTGAAGCTTTCTTT.

In its sample, this clonotype was seen many times. The chain joins TRBV7-9 to TRBJ2-5; D might be TRBD1 (5 bases). The CDR3 covers 14 residues. The germline CDR1 and CDR2 sequences are SEHNR and FQNEAQ (reference sequence). The ends were cut back, 5 bases at V and 3 bases at J, with 13 bases in the middle. This chain's CDR3 is CASSQPGFEETQYF. The CDR3 DNA reads TGTGCCAGCAGCCAACCAGGGTTTGAAGAGACCCAGTACTTC.

Only a few counts were recorded for this clonotype. The rearrangement uses TRBV10-3 and TRBJ1-1; possibly TRBD1 for D (5 bases). Germline loops: CDR1 ENHRY, CDR2 SYGVKD. V dropped 4 bases and J dropped 1 base, with 13 bases sitting between them. This CDR3 is built from 15 residues. In DNA form, the CDR3 reads TGTGCCATCAGTGTTGGACAAGCCTGGAACACTGAAGCTTTCTTT. Amino acids: CAISVGQAWNTEAFF.

This rearrangement joins TRBV7-3 to TRBJ1-5; D remains unclear. This CDR3 has 13 amino acids. V lost 5 bases, J lost 16 bases, and 21 bases lay in between. Germline CDR1 and CDR2: SGHTA and FQGTGA. CDR3 in DNA: TGTGCCAGCAGCGGGGAGTTGACGGGCTTCCAACATTTT. Translated, it gives CASSGELTGFQHF.